This TCR beta chain was observed in a study of T-cell memory formation after mild COVID-19. Sample barcodes and UMIs were carried by the TCR alpha and TCR beta cDNA libraries that 5'RACE generated with constant-segment primers. One entry per CDR3 protein, called by TCRdb with MiXCR from the 5' RACE reads. The data contain 400,000 to 550,000 distinct CDR3 sequences, approximately 23% of them singletons. Study-level findings and limits: CD8+ contracting clones occupied EMRA, while CD4+ ones occupied mainly CM and EM. Second-wave clones peaking on day 37 lacked confirmed SARS-CoV-2 specificity.

CDR1 and CDR2 from the germline V gene are SQVTM and ANQGSEA. The CDR3 is 13 amino acids. Losses at the gene ends were 6 bases for V and 5 bases for J; bases not matched to a gene: 9. About this clonotype itself: Its antigen is not known.

The TCR originated in an adult woman who had mild COVID-19 (a few samples of this study predate the infection). Cell type and time point are not known. Sequenced: PBMCs or a T cell subset sorted from them (not recorded which). The rearrangement joins TRBV29-1 to TRBJ2-5, with TRBD2 matching 7 bases. This CDR3 reads CSVGPSGVETQYF. DNA for the CDR3: TGCAGCGTCGGGCCGAGCGGGGTGGAGACCCAGTACTTC.